This T cell receptor beta chain was sequenced for a study of identical twins. TCRdb itself ran the 5' RACE reads through MiXCR, one entry per CDR3 protein. The profile shows approximately 600,000 distinct CDR3 sequences, 7% to 7.5% of them singletons. Only a few counts were recorded for this clonotype. The CDR3 has 14 residues. V was clipped by 4 bases and J by 0 bases, with 10 bases between them. Germline CDR1 reads MNHEY; CDR2 reads SVGEGT. The data also belong to a second study, concerning yellow fever vaccine responses in identical twins.

The chain couples TRBV6-2 or TRBV6-3 to TRBJ2-7; D gene uncertain. The specimen sequenced was PBMCs. The receptor was derived from a young woman in good health. The CDR3 coding sequence is TGTGCCAGCAGTTCCCAGCTTGGCTCCTACGAGCAGTACTTC. Translated: CASSSQLGSYEQYF.